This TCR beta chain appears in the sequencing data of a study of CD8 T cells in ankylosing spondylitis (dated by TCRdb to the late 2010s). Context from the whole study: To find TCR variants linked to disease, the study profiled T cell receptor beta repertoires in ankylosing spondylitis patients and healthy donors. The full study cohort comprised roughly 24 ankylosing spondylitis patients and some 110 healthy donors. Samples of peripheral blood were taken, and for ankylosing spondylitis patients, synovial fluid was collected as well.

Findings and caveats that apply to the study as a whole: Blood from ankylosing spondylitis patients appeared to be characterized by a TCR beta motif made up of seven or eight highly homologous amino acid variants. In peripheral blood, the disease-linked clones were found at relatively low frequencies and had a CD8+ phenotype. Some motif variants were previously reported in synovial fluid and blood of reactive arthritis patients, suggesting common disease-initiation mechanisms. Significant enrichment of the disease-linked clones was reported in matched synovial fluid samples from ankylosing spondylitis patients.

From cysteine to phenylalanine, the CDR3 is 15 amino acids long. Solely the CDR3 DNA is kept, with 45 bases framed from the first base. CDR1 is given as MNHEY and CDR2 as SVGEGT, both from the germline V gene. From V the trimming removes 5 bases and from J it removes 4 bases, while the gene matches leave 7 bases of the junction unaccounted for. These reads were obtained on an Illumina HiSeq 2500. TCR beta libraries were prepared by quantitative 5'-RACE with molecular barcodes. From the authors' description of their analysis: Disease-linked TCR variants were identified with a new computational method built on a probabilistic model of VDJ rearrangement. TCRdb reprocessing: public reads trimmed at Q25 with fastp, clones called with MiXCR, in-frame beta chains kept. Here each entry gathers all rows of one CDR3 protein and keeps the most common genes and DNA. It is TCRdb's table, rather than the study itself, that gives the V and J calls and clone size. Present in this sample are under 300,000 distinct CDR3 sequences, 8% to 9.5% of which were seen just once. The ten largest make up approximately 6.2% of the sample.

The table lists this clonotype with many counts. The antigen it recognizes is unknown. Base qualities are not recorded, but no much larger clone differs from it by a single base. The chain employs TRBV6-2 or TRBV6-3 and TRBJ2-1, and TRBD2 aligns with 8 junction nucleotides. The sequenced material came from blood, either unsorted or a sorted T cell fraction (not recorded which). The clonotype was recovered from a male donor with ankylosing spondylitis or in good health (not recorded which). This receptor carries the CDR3 CASSQLPGGYNEQFF. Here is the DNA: TGTGCCAGCAGTCAGCTGCCGGGGGGGTACAATGAGCAGTTCTTC.